These 3 T cell receptor beta chains were all obtained from the same sample, sequenced in a study of blood T cell repertoires in COVID-19. The protocol was immunoSEQ multiplex PCR, while the TCRdb copy is restricted to in-frame clones and leaves out a portion. The top ten hold approximately 1.2% of the sample, which has fewer than 110,000 clones, about 90% seen once. Sequencing was performed on peripheral blood. All receptors come from a woman in her 30s with acute or convalescent COVID-19.

This sequence joins TRBV5-8 and TRBJ1-2; TRBD1 agrees at 8 bases. After removal of 4 bases from V and 7 bases from J, the junction contained 6 bases not matched to a gene. From germline, CDR1 is SGHTS and CDR2 YDEGEE. This CDR3 has 13 residues. CDR3 sequence reads: CASSDDRGGGYTF. The CDR3 DNA is TGTGCCAGCAGCGATGACAGGGGTGGTGGCTACACCTTC.

V is TRBV6-2 or TRBV6-3 and J is TRBJ2-7; 9 bases are a match to TRBD2. J was trimmed by 1 base and V by 2 bases; bases with no gene match: 9. The CDR3 runs to 17 residues. Germline V gives CDR1 MNHEY, CDR2 SVGEGT. The CDR3, as DNA: TGTGCCAGCAGTTACGGGATCGCGGGGGGGCCATCCTACGAGCAGTACTTC. It specifies CASSYGIAGGPSYEQYF.

V is TRBV7-3 and J is TRBJ2-5, with 9 bases identical to TRBD2. Germline-derived CDR1 and CDR2 are SGHTA and FQGTGA. The ends lost 3 bases at V and 4 bases at J; junction bases unmatched: 9. The CDR3 runs to 16 residues. CDR3 amino acids: CASSFTGGGAGETQYF. The DNA of the CDR3 is TGTGCCAGCAGCTTTACTGGCGGGGGGGCCGGAGAGACCCAGTACTTC.